These 8 T cell receptor beta chains came from one sample sequenced in a study of patients and donors after allogeneic stem cell transplantation. MiXCR, run by TCRdb on the RT-PCR reads, gives a single entry per CDR3 protein. The sample has 150,000 to 250,000 distinct CDR3 sequences; around two fifths are singletons. Sequencing was done on a sample of blood, either unsorted or a sorted T cell fraction (not recorded which). These receptor sequences come from a human donor who was either an allogeneic HSCT recipient or a stem cell or donor lymphocyte infusion donor (not recorded which). It is not recorded whose cells these are; they may come from a transplant donor.

Notes on this clonotype: A read error may account for a junction end that differs from germline. This chain links TRBV7-6 with TRBJ2-5, with D possibly being TRBD1 (7 bases). The CDR3 length is 19 residues. The germline V gene has CDR1 SGHVS and CDR2 FNYEAQ. CDR3 coding DNA: TGTGCCAGCGGCTTAGGGCGGGGACAGAAATATGAAATTGTAGAGACCCAGTACTTC. It yields the protein CASGLGRGQKYEIVETQYF. Supplemented by reference TRBV7-6 and TRBJ2-5, the full variable domain reads GAGVSQSPRYKVTKRGQDVALRCDPISGHVSLYWYRQALGQGPEFLTYFNYEAQQDKSGLPNDRFSAERPEGSISTLTIQRTEQRDSAMYRCASGLGRGQKYEIVETQYFGPGTRLLVL.

This clonotype came up a few times. This chain connects TRBV28 to TRBJ1-4; 9 bases map to TRBD1. Per germline, CDR1 MDHEN and CDR2 SYDVKM. Trimming cost V 7 bases and J 8 bases; bases outside gene matches: 11. The CDR3 is made up of 15 amino acids. CDR3 residues: CASNSLGQGNEKLFF. CDR3 DNA: TGTGCCAGCAATAGCTTGGGACAGGGTAACGAAAAACTGTTTTTT.

This clonotype was picked up a small number of times. The V and J genes are TRBV10-3 and TRBJ1-5; D might be TRBD1 (5 bases). Germline V CDR1 and CDR2: ENHRY, SYGVKD. This CDR3 has 13 amino acids. The DNA of the CDR3 is TGTGCTCACCAGGACAACAGCAATCAGCCCCAGCATTTT. As protein: CAHQDNSNQPQHF.

The CDR3 here is CASSFAGESNTDTQYF. The CDR3 nucleotides read TGTGCCAGCAGCTTCGCCGGGGAGTCTAATACAGATACGCAGTATTTT. The J gene is TRBJ2-3, the V gene TRBV11-2, with D maybe TRBD2 (5 bases). V was shortened by 3 bases and J by 3 bases, with 16 bases between the two germline ends. Germline assignment: CDR1 SGHAT and CDR2 FQNNGV. The length of the CDR3 is 16 residues.

There are a few counts of this clonotype. V and J are TRBV14 and TRBJ1-2; D possibly corresponds to TRBD1 (5 bases). CDR1 is SGHDN, CDR2 FVKESK, per germline. The germline V and J ends were trimmed by 0 bases and 8 bases, with 13 bases remaining between them. The CDR3 length is 14 residues. CDR3 nucleotides: TGTGCCAGCAGCCAAGACCCCCCAGGGAACGGCTACACCTTC. Translation gives CASSQDPPGNGYTF. The complete variable domain, with remaining parts taken from reference TRBV14 and TRBJ1-2, reads EAGVTQFPSHSVIEKGQTVTLRCDPISGHDNLYWYRRVMGKEIKFLLHFVKESKQDESGMPNNRFLAERTGGTYSTLKVQPAELEDSGVYFCASSQDPPGNGYTFGSGTRLTVV.

The CDR3: CASSKRDREKLFF. The CDR3 nucleotides read TGTGCCAGCAGCAAGCGGGACAGAGAAAAACTGTTTTTT. The chain employs TRBV7-8 and TRBJ1-4; 7 bases map to TRBD1. J lost 8 bases, V lost 5 bases, and 5 bases had no gene match. Germline CDR1 and CDR2: SGHVS and FQNEAQ. The CDR3 runs 13 residues.

This chain connects TRBV11-2 to TRBJ2-3; D remains ambiguous. The CDR3 is made up of 15 amino acids. Trimming pared 5 bases from V and 0 bases from J, leaving 12 bases between. CDR1 and CDR2 from the germline V gene are SGHAT and FQNNGV. The CDR3 region is CASSPHQPSTDTQYF. CDR3 in DNA: TGTGCCAGCAGCCCGCACCAGCCGAGCACAGATACGCAGTATTTT.

The chain joins TRBV5-1 to TRBJ1-2; no clear D gene. The CDR3 totals 15 residues. CDR1 and CDR2 from the germline V gene are SGHRS and YFSETQ. V was trimmed by 0 bases and J by 1 base, leaving 10 bases between them. The CDR3: CASSLGKLDNYGYTF. Written as DNA, the CDR3 is TGCGCCAGCAGCTTGGGCAAATTGGATAACTATGGCTACACCTTC.